This T cell receptor (beta chain) was recovered during a study of blood T cell repertoires in COVID-19. Study-wide background: Researchers got acute and convalescent COVID-19 samples from the United States, Italy and Spain. Sources were T cells, B-cell-depleted T cells, or PBMCs; the material itself was cDNA or gDNA.

As processed by the authors: Amplification of reference gene primers was used by the study to estimate nucleated cell counts. The repertoire was sequenced with immunoSEQ multiplex PCR; TCRdb's copy has only in-frame clones and lacks some. That table gives V, J and clone size, and the DNA gave D and trimming. This table holds 80,000 to 100,000 clones, around 82% found once. Germline V CDR1 and CDR2: ENHRY, SYGVKD. CDR3 size: 14 residues. V dropped 11 bases and J dropped 6; count of bases not matched to a gene: 11. The TCR comes from a man between 70 and 80 years old with active or convalescent COVID-19. Sample: peripheral blood. This chain uses TRBV10-3 with TRBJ2-1; TRBD2 matches 9 bases. The CDR3 DNA is TGTGCCTCCTCTGCGGGGGGGCCGATCAATGAGCAGTTCTTC. Encoded protein: CASSAGGPINEQFF.